The 17 T cell receptor beta chains in this list originate from one sample, sequenced in a study of shared clonotypes between healthy human individuals. Produced via immunoSEQ multiplex PCR; TCRdb's table is partial and in-frame only. The sample yields 2,100,000 or so clones, about 94% seen once. Sequenced material: naive CD4+ T cells sorted from blood. The subset was: CD45RA+ positively selected. The receptors originated from a young man in good health.

V is TRBV7-6 and J is TRBJ2-5; no reliable D call. The CDR3 is 14 residues long. V lost 2 bases to trimming and J lost 4 bases, with 11 bases between them. CDR1 SGHVS and CDR2 FNYEAQ come from the germline V gene. The CDR3 loop is CASSLSSPPETQYF. CDR3 DNA: TGTGCCAGCAGCTTAAGTTCACCTCCAGAGACCCAGTACTTC.

The V gene is TRBV7-9, the J gene TRBJ2-5, with D hard to call. Trimming shortened V by 0 bases and J by 4 bases, and 12 bases separated the two germline ends. This CDR3 comprises 15 residues. Germline V CDR1 and CDR2: SEHNR, FQNEAQ (reference sequence). This chain's CDR3 is CASSLAETERETQYF. DNA of the CDR3: TGTGCCAGCAGCTTAGCGGAGACGGAGAGAGAGACCCAGTACTTC.

This clone has just one count. This chain connects TRBV11-1 to TRBJ2-7, with 7 bases matching TRBD2. From germline, CDR1 is SGHAT and CDR2 FQDESV (reference sequence). There are 13 residues in the CDR3. V was pared by 4 bases and J by 5 bases, with 5 bases of the junction left unmatched. The CDR3 nucleotides are TGTGCCAGCAGCTATGGGGCGGGGGACGAGCAGTACTTC. Residues: CASSYGAGDEQYF. The complete variable domain, with remaining parts taken from reference TRBV11-1 and TRBJ2-7, reads EAEVAQSPRYKITEKSQAVAFWCDPISGHATLYWYRQILGQGPELLVQFQDESVVDDSQLPKDRFSAERLKGVDSTLKIQPAELGDSAMYLCASSYGAGDEQYFGPGTRLTVT.

The chain links TRBV19 to TRBJ2-7; D gene uncertain. CDR3 length: 14 residues. CDR1 is LNHDA and CDR2 is SQIVND in the germline V gene (reference sequence). V was clipped by 6 bases and J by 3 bases, with 15 bases between them. This CDR3 reads CASSHVLNFYEQYF. CDR3 sequence (DNA): TGTGCCAGTAGCCACGTTTTAAACTTCTACGAGCAGTACTTC. Full variable domain (rest looked up from reference TRBV19 and TRBJ2-7): DGGITQSPKYLFRKEGQNVTLSCEQNLNHDAMYWYRQDPGQGLRLIYYSQIVNDFQKGDIAEGYSVSREKKESFPLTVTSAQKNPTAFYLCASSHVLNFYEQYFGPGTRLTVT.

V usage is TRBV27 and J usage is TRBJ1-2; TRBD1 is a possible D gene (5 bases). The germline V gene has CDR1 MNHEY and CDR2 SMNVEV (reference sequence). CDR3 length: 15 amino acids. The V gene lost 6 bases and the J gene lost 3 bases, with 17 bases spanning the gap. This CDR3 is CASRRNRDGDYGYTF. The CDR3 nucleotides are TGTGCCAGCAGGCGGAACCGGGACGGAGACTATGGCTACACCTTC.

The J gene is TRBJ2-7, the V gene TRBV7-8; 11 nucleotides match TRBD2. Losses at the gene ends were 2 bases for V and 4 bases for J; bases not matched to a gene: 1. CDR1 is SGHVS and CDR2 is FQNEAQ in the germline V gene. The CDR3 sequence is 14 residues long. CDR3 amino acids: CASSLTSGGYEQYF. The CDR3 DNA reads TGTGCCAGCAGCTTAACTAGCGGGGGTTACGAGCAGTACTTC.

J is TRBJ1-6 and V is TRBV7-9, with D perhaps TRBD1 (6 bases). Germline CDR1 and CDR2: SEHNR and FQNEAQ (reference sequence). The germline V and J ends were trimmed by 1 base and 8 bases, with 15 bases remaining between them. This CDR3 has 16 residues. CDR3 nucleotide sequence: TGTGCCAGCAGCTTAGTGCCAGGGGCTACTGATTCACCCCTCCACTTT. Protein product: CASSLVPGATDSPLHF.

The chain uses TRBV4-1 and TRBJ1-5; TRBD1 agrees at 8 bases. This CDR3 region has 15 residues. Trimming at V came to 5 bases and at J to 0 bases, leaving 3 bases not matched to a gene. CDR1 MGHRA and CDR2 YSYEKL come from the germline V gene. CDR3 protein: CASSNTGGSNQPQHF. The CDR3 nucleotides read TGCGCCAGCAGCAATACAGGGGGTAGCAATCAGCCCCAGCATTTT.

This clone appeared once. V usage is TRBV5-1 and J usage is TRBJ2-1, with TRBD2 matching over 8 bases. From germline, CDR1 is SGHRS and CDR2 YFSETQ. The J segment lost 5 bases and the V segment lost 3 bases, leaving 13 bases of the junction unmatched. CDR3 length: 17 residues. The CDR3 sequence is CASSSSSKAGGHNEQFF. The DNA of the CDR3 is TGCGCCAGCAGCTCATCTAGCAAGGCGGGAGGACACAATGAGCAGTTCTTC.

This chain links TRBV7-2 with TRBJ2-4, with D perhaps matching TRBD2 (5 bases). The CDR3 is made up of 13 amino acids. Germline CDR1 and CDR2: SGHTA and FQGNSA. Trimming left V 5 bases short and J 4 bases short, with 9 bases between. The CDR3 sequence: CASSPGIKNIQYF. In nucleotides, the CDR3 is TGTGCCAGCAGCCCCGGGATAAAAAACATTCAGTACTTC.

CDR3 sequence reads: CASSTTGVGGNTIYF. The CDR3 DNA is TGTGCCAGCAGTACAACAGGGGTCGGCGGAAACACCATATATTTT. This sequence joins TRBV2 and TRBJ1-3, with 7 bases lining up with TRBD1. CDR1 is SNHLY and CDR2 is FYNNEI in the germline V gene. V lost 5 bases to trimming and J lost 4 bases; unmatched junction nucleotides: 8. This CDR3 spans 15 amino acids.

V usage is TRBV30 and J usage is TRBJ1-1, with D unclear. In germline, CDR1 is GTSNPN, CDR2 SVGIG (reference sequence). With 0 bases removed from V and 2 bases from J, the gap between germline ends came to 16 bases. CDR3 length: 16 residues. The DNA of the CDR3 is TGTGCCTGGAGTGTTGGGCCGACCCGACCTAACACTGAAGCTTTCTTT. This sequence encodes CAWSVGPTRPNTEAFF.

The chain employs TRBV7-9 and TRBJ2-2, with D perhaps given as TRBD1 or TRBD2 (6 bases each). Trimming removed 4 bases at V and 3 bases at J, with 21 bases between. The CDR3 has 18 residues. Germline loops: CDR1 SEHNR, CDR2 FQNEAQ (reference sequence). This CDR3 is CASSSVQGGRRHTGELFF. The CDR3 DNA reads as TGTGCCAGCAGCTCCGTTCAAGGGGGGCGACGTCACACCGGGGAGCTGTTTTTT.

The table lists this clone with a count of one. This chain's CDR3 is CASTTRTGGVYEQYF. The DNA of the CDR3 is TGTGCCAGCACCACCCGGACAGGGGGCGTCTACGAGCAGTACTTC. This rearrangement joins TRBV6-6 to TRBJ2-7; TRBD1 matches at 11 bases. This CDR3 is 15 amino acids long. Per germline, CDR1 MNHNY and CDR2 SVGAGI (reference sequence). V gave up 7 bases and J gave up 3 bases; unmatched junction bases: 8.

Comment on this clone: This sample also contains other DNA sequences that code for the same CDR3. The rearrangement joins TRBV28 to TRBJ1-1; D perhaps matches TRBD1 (5 bases). With 6 bases removed from V and 7 bases from J, the gap between germline ends came to 9 bases. The CDR3 runs 11 residues. The germline V gene has CDR1 MDHEN and CDR2 SYDVKM. CDR3 sequence reads: CASSLRDEAFF. DNA of the CDR3: TGTGCCAGCAGCCTCAGGGATGAAGCTTTCTTT.

This clone was found once. This specimen includes other DNA sequences encoding the same CDR3. The chain joins TRBV2 to TRBJ2-1; no definite D call. The CDR3 covers 12 residues. V dropped 4 bases and J dropped 3 bases, with 4 bases sitting between them. The germline V gene has CDR1 SNHLY and CDR2 FYNNEI. The CDR3 sequence: CASSADYNEQFF. The CDR3, as DNA: TGTGCCAGCAGTGCCGACTACAATGAGCAGTTCTTC.

This chain joins TRBV11-2 and TRBJ1-6; perhaps TRBD1 as D (5 bases). The germline V gene has CDR1 SGHAT and CDR2 FQNNGV. The CDR3 totals 15 residues. V lost 3 bases to trimming and J lost 7 bases, with 13 bases between them. The CDR3 nucleotides read TGTGCCAGCAGCTTTTCGGGGGGAGGCAATTCACCCCTCCACTTT. This codes for CASSFSGGGNSPLHF. Supplemented by reference TRBV11-2 and TRBJ1-6, the full variable domain reads EAGVAQSPRYKIIEKRQSVAFWCNPISGHATLYWYQQILGQGPKLLIQFQNNGVVDDSQLPKDRFSAERLKGVDSTLKIQPAKLEDSAVYLCASSFSGGGNSPLHFGNGTRLTVT.